This record looks at one TCR beta chain sequence and its context. Which antigen it targets is not known. No per-base quality is available; no much larger clone lies one base away. TCRbeta CDR3 regions were amplified from genomic DNA by means of the immunoSEQ Assay, a bias-controlled multiplex PCR. The study's processing was this. Within the assay, amplification of reference gene primers was used to estimate how many nucleated cells each sample contained. To quantify the absolute abundance of each unique TCRbeta CDR3 rearrangement, sequence reads were collapsed and filtered. For each sample, productive Simpson clonality was calculated by taking the square root of Simpson's diversity index across productive rearrangements. TCRdb took this table from immuneACCESS and kept in-frame rearrangements with V and J called. Such tables lack part of the clones; where checked against another copy, unresolved V genes explain under half of the gap, and the rest is unexplained. That table gives V, J and clone size, and the DNA gave D and trimming. The sample table contains just under 150,000 clones; only one count was recorded for more than 75% of them. The leading ten clones occupy roughly two fifths of the sample.

Its CDR3 holds 18 amino acids, cysteine through phenylalanine. Left in the record is the CDR3 DNA by itself, 54 bases read in frame from the first base. For CDR1 and CDR2, the germline V gene lists MNHEY and SVGEGT. The V and J ends are trimmed by 1 base and 1 base, leaving 19 bases between them. This sample was taken from a study of blood T cell repertoires in COVID-19 (dated by TCRdb to about 2020). As for the study more broadly: Samples covering the acute and convalescent phases of COVID-19 were provided by collaborators in the United States, Italy and Spain. The material from the prospective study consisted of cDNA or gDNA derived from T cells, B-cell-depleted T cells, or PBMCs. The repertoires were released in a freely available public database meant as a resource for research on the immune response to SARS-CoV-2. Where available, HLA class I and class II types were taken from metadata supplied by the sample provider and were not determined by assay-based typing. A de-identified subject ID, COVID-19 status, age in years and sex were almost always included in the sample metadata. Deeply sampled blood TCRbeta repertoires from subjects exposed to, actively infected with, or recovered from COVID-19 were included in the dataset. Samples were obtained from the ongoing ImmuneRACE study (first 160 participants) and from about 1,300 subjects provided by 6 global collaborators. Overall study outcomes, separate from this receptor: Clinical and demographic metadata were provided uncurated, with the amount varying by source and participant.

A second Seattle source provided samples from volunteer blood donors who had recovered from COVID-19. Each collaborating institution followed its own protocols to collect whole blood in K2EDTA tubes. For TCRbeta analysis, collaborator samples were shipped as frozen whole blood, as isolated PBMCs, or as DNA extracted from either sample type. What was sequenced was peripheral blood. This sequence originates from a man over 45 who had recovered from COVID-19. Recombination connected TRBV6-2 or TRBV6-3 to TRBJ1-1; the D gene is perhaps TRBD1, from 5 matching bases. The encoded CDR3 is CASSYLGTGDTENTEAFF. Here is the DNA: TGTGCCAGCAGTTACTTAGGGACTGGGGATACGGAGAACACTGAAGCTTTCTTT.